These T cell receptor beta chains were read from a single sample in a study of radiation and T cells in renal cell carcinoma. Sequenced by immunoSEQ multiplex PCR; TCRdb stores in-frame clones only, minus some. The sample shows roughly 92,000 clones, roughly 84% of them seen only once. The specimen comprised blood, sampled from a patient whose treatment included radiotherapy and nephrectomy. Receptor source: a man aged 55 to 69 with renal cell carcinoma. The CDR3 runs from the conserved cysteine through the conserved F or W. A D gene is named only where the DNA matches it firmly. For some rows the clone size is stated as once, few or many, or as a class when expanded; others skip it.

NA,TRBV27,NA,TRBJ1-4,CASSSTEGAWEKLFF,TGTGCCAGCAGTTCAACCGAAGGGGCGTGGGAAAAACTGTTTTTT
NA,TRBV5-1,NA,TRBJ2-4,CASSPREGSVQYF,TGCGCCAGCAGCCCCCGAGAGGGGTCGGTTCAGTACTTC
NA,TRBV29-1,NA,TRBJ1-2,CSVAVVGYGYTF,TGCAGCGTTGCCGTTGTAGGCTATGGCTACACCTTC
NA,TRBV9,NA,TRBJ2-5,CASSRGREETQYF,TGTGCCAGCTCAAGGGGCAGGGAAGAGACCCAGTACTTC
NA,TRBV19,NA,TRBJ2-4,CASSISREGIQYF,TGTGCCAGTAGTATAAGCAGGGAAGGGATTCAGTACTTC
TRBD2,TRBV6-5,NA,TRBJ2-7,CASSQLAGYYEQYF,TGTGCCAGCAGTCAACTAGCGGGCTACTACGAGCAGTACTTC
TRBD2,TRBV2,NA,TRBJ2-1,CAKSKGLAGLNEQFF,TGTGCCAAGAGTAAAGGGCTAGCGGGCCTCAATGAGCAGTTCTTC
TRBD1,TRBV27,NA,TRBJ2-5,CASKFTGGIQETQYF,TGTGCCAGCAAATTTACAGGGGGTATCCAAGAGACCCAGTACTTC
NA,TRBV4-2,NA,TRBJ1-5,CASSQEWGASNQPQHF,TGTGCCAGCAGCCAAGAGTGGGGCGCCAGCAATCAGCCCCAGCATTTT
TRBD2,TRBV2,NA,TRBJ2-3,CASSEIGTSRYTQYF,TGTGCCAGCAGTGAAATCGGGACTAGCCGTTATACGCAGTATTTT
TRBD1,TRBV29-1,once,TRBJ1-5,CSVALQGSDQPQHF,TGCAGCGTTGCCCTACAGGGGTCGGATCAGCCCCAGCATTTT
NA,TRBV7-9,NA,TRBJ1-2,CASSPLGRYGYTF,TGTGCCAGCAGCCCCCTGGGACGCTATGGCTACACCTTC
NA,TRBV7-9,NA,TRBJ2-6,CASTPAAGRSGANVLTF,TGTGCCAGCACCCCCGCGGCGGGGCGGTCTGGGGCCAACGTCCTGACTTTC
NA,TRBV11-1,NA,TRBJ2-7,CASSPTGYEQYF,TGTGCCAGCAGCCCTACGGGGTACGAGCAGTACTTC
TRBD2,TRBV15,NA,TRBJ2-1,CATSRDKLAANEQFF,TGTGCCACCAGCAGAGATAAACTAGCGGCAAATGAGCAGTTCTTC
TRBD2,TRBV6-6,NA,TRBJ2-7,CASSQLAGYYEQYF,TGTGCCAGCAGTCAACTAGCGGGCTACTACGAGCAGTACTTC
NA,TRBV7-2,NA,TRBJ2-1,CASSPRTFRRVHNEQFF,TGTGCCAGCAGCCCCAGGACCTTCAGGAGGGTCCACAATGAGCAGTTCTTC
TRBD2,TRBV19,NA,TRBJ2-3,CASSLAGADTQYF,TGTGCCAGTTCTTTAGCGGGAGCAGATACGCAGTATTTT
NA,TRBV6-1,NA,TRBJ2-3,CASSETAGPDTQYF,TGTGCCAGCAGTGAAACAGCAGGGCCAGATACGCAGTATTTT
TRBD1,TRBV10-3,NA,TRBJ2-3,CAIRTPDRGSDTQYF,TGTGCCATCAGGACCCCGGACAGGGGGTCAGATACGCAGTATTTT
NA,TRBV20-1,NA,TRBJ2-3,CSARYENSQYF,TGCAGTGCTAGATATGAGAATTCGCAGTATTTT
NA,TRBV11-1,NA,TRBJ2-3,CASSFVSLTDTQYF,TGTGCCAGCAGCTTTGTTAGTTTGACAGATACGCAGTATTTT
TRBD2,TRBV6-4,NA,TRBJ2-2,CASSAASGRVQSGELFF,TGTGCCAGCAGTGCGGCTAGCGGGAGGGTTCAGAGCGGGGAGCTGTTTTTT
NA,TRBV10-3,few,TRBJ1-1,CAISEGRGTEAFF,TGTGCCATCAGTGAAGGGAGAGGTACTGAAGCTTTCTTT
TRBD1,TRBV7-2,NA,TRBJ2-1,CASSVGQSSYNEQFF,TGTGCCAGCAGCGTGGGACAGAGCTCCTACAATGAGCAGTTCTTC
NA,TRBV5-1,NA,TRBJ1-1,CASSLREGGNTEAFF,TGCGCCAGCAGCCTTAGGGAGGGGGGGAACACTGAAGCTTTCTTT
TRBD2,TRBV7-2,NA,TRBJ2-1,CASSAAGGYYNEQFF,TGTGCCAGCAGTGCGGCGGGGGGGTATTACAATGAGCAGTTCTTC
NA,TRBV5-4,NA,TRBJ1-2,CASSLKVANYGYTF,TGTGCCAGCAGCTTGAAGGTGGCTAACTATGGCTACACCTTC
NA,TRBV15,NA,TRBJ1-1,CATSRDLLVEAVGTEAFF,TGTGCCACCAGCAGAGATCTGCTTGTGGAGGCGGTGGGCACTGAAGCTTTCTTT
NA,TRBV4-2,NA,TRBJ2-2,CASSQDKGTYTGELFF,TGTGCCAGCAGCCAAGATAAGGGGACCTACACCGGGGAGCTGTTTTTT
TRBD2,TRBV5-4,NA,TRBJ2-5,CASSLSSGGPGKTQYF,TGTGCCAGCAGCTTGTCATCGGGAGGGCCAGGGAAGACCCAGTACTTC
NA,TRBV9,NA,TRBJ2-3,CASSAPPILGTDTQYF,TGTGCCAGCAGCGCGCCTCCGATACTGGGGACAGATACGCAGTATTTT
NA,TRBV9,NA,TRBJ2-2,CASSVPSDPTGELFF,TGTGCCAGCAGCGTACCTAGCGACCCCACCGGGGAGCTGTTTTTT
NA,TRBV9,NA,TRBJ2-1,CASSVPYNEQFF,TGTGCCAGCAGCGTACCCTACAATGAGCAGTTCTTC